Following are 17 T cell receptor beta chains from one sample sequenced in a study of T-cell reconstitution after alpha-beta-depleted transplantation in children. Preparing the TCRbeta library involved the use of unique molecular identifiers. MiXCR, applied by TCRdb to the PCR reads, yields one record per CDR3 protein. The table includes hundreds of thousands of distinct CDR3 sequences, 16% detected once. This sample comprised PBMCs, mostly from graft donor cells, obtained 360 days after TCRalphabeta/CD19-depleted stem cell transplant. These receptors were obtained from a male patient between 2 and 10 years old who had a stem cell transplant for acute lymphoblastic leukemia, so the T cells may come from the graft donor.

The chain employs TRBV11-2 and TRBJ2-5; 11 nucleotides line up with TRBD2. Germline V gene sequence: CDR1 SGHAT, CDR2 FQNNGV. J lost 3 bases, V lost 5 bases, and 23 bases had no gene match. This CDR3 has 21 residues. The CDR3 DNA follows: TGTGCCAGCAGCCTCCGCCCCGGGATAGCGGGAGGGCGAAGTGGGGAAGAGACCCAGTACTTC. It yields the protein CASSLRPGIAGGRSGEETQYF.

The chain employs TRBV5-1 and TRBJ2-3, with TRBD2 matching over 7 bases. Trimming at V came to 5 bases and at J to 6 bases, leaving 0 bases not matched to a gene. Germline V gene data show CDR1 as SGHRS and CDR2 as YFSETQ. The CDR3 sequence is 11 residues long. This CDR3 reads CASRGGDTQYF. The CDR3 DNA reads as TGCGCCAGCAGGGGAGGGGATACGCAGTATTTT.

The chain has TRBV4-3 and TRBJ2-7, with 7 bases matching TRBD1. The CDR3 covers 17 residues. Trimming took 1 base from V and 5 from J; bases not matched to a gene: 14. Germline lookup yields CDR1 LGHNA and CDR2 YSLEER. The CDR3 spells CASSQAFSRGRVNEQYF. The CDR3 DNA reads TGCGCCAGCAGCCAAGCGTTCTCGAGGGGGCGAGTCAACGAGCAGTACTTC.

The rearrangement joins TRBV4-1 to TRBJ1-2; D call uncertain. Per the germline V gene, CDR1 is MGHRA and CDR2 is YSYEKL. This CDR3 is built from 16 residues. The V end lost 0 bases, the J end lost 5 bases, and 16 bases lay between the germline ends. CDR3 nucleotide sequence: TGCGCCAGCAGCCAAGATATCCAGGACGGCCTTTATGGCTACACCTTC. Its protein product is CASSQDIQDGLYGYTF.

This clonotype was counted between two and nine times. This chain's CDR3 is CASRRSEVHEQYF. The CDR3 DNA sequence: TGTGCCAGCAGGCGATCTGAGGTCCACGAGCAGTACTTC. The genes are TRBV28 and TRBJ2-7; D gene ambiguous. The germline gives CDR1 MDHEN, CDR2 SYDVKM. This CDR3 contains 13 residues. The ends were cut back, 6 bases at V and 5 bases at J, with 14 bases in the middle.

The J gene is TRBJ2-3, the V gene TRBV5-5, with TRBD2 matching 12 bases. J was trimmed by 6 bases and V by 5 bases; bases with no gene match: 13. The CDR3 runs to 17 residues. The germline gives CDR1 SGHKS, CDR2 YYEKEE (reference sequence). The CDR3 region is CASSFQLAGGVADTQYF. The CDR3 DNA reads TGTGCCAGCAGTTTTCAACTAGCGGGAGGAGTCGCGGATACGCAGTATTTT. Variable domain in full (rest from reference TRBV5-5 and TRBJ2-3): DAGVTQSPTHLIKTRGQQVTLRCSPISGHKSVSWYQQVLGQGPQFIFQYYEKEERGRGNFPDRFSARQFPNYSSELNVNALLLGDSALYLCASSFQLAGGVADTQYFGPGTRLTVL.

The chain carries TRBV9 and TRBJ2-7; D gene ambiguous. Germline loops: CDR1 SGDLS, CDR2 YYNGEE. Deletions cut 0 bases from V and 3 bases from J, with 7 bases between. There are 13 residues in the CDR3. The CDR3 DNA is TGTGCCAGCAGCGTAGATAACAGCTACGAGCAGTACTTC. It is translated as CASSVDNSYEQYF.

This clonotype occurred many times. This chain connects TRBV5-1 to TRBJ2-5; no definite D call. Trimming pared 2 bases from V and 1 base from J, leaving 6 bases between. This CDR3 has 13 residues. Per germline, CDR1 SGHRS and CDR2 YFSETQ. The CDR3 coding sequence is TGCGCCAGCAGCTTTCCCACCCAAGAGACCCAGTACTTC. It specifies CASSFPTQETQYF.

The table lists this clonotype with a few counts. The chain is built from TRBV28 and TRBJ1-4; 7 nucleotides line up with TRBD1. After removal of 5 bases from V and 6 bases from J, the junction contained 18 bases not matched to a gene. CDR3 length: 18 amino acids. The germline gives CDR1 MDHEN, CDR2 SYDVKM. CDR3 DNA sequence: TGTGCCAGCAGTCGCCCCCCCGAGAGAACAGGGGTGGATGAAAAACTGTTTTTT. This translates into CASSRPPERTGVDEKLFF.

This clonotype was found a few times. This chain connects TRBV2 to TRBJ1-2; TRBD1 matches 9 bases. CDR1 is SNHLY and CDR2 is FYNNEI in the germline V gene. The V and J ends lost 9 bases and 4 bases, in that order; junction bases with no gene match: 6. The CDR3 spans 13 residues. The DNA for the CDR3 is TGTGCCAGTTCACAGGGGGCTTTCTATGGCTACACCTTC. This sequence encodes CASSQGAFYGYTF.

V and J are TRBV6-5 and TRBJ2-2, with TRBD1 matching 9 bases. V gave up 2 bases and J gave up 6 bases; unmatched junction bases: 4. The CDR3 sequence is 15 residues long. CDR1 is MNHEY and CDR2 is SVGAGI in the germline V gene. The DNA of the CDR3 is TGTGCCAGCAGTTACGGCGGGACAGGGCCCGGGGAGCTGTTTTTT. Translation gives CASSYGGTGPGELFF.

The gene calls are TRBV20-1 and TRBJ2-1, with 14 bases lining up with TRBD2. The germline V gene has CDR1 DFQATT and CDR2 SNEGSKA (reference sequence). V gave up 4 bases and J gave up 9 bases; unmatched junction bases: 5. The CDR3 extends over 14 amino acids. CDR3 in amino acids: CSATGLAGVGEQFF. CDR3 bases: TGCAGTGCTACGGGACTAGCGGGAGTGGGTGAGCAGTTCTTC.

This clonotype came up a few times. This rearrangement joins TRBV14 to TRBJ1-1, with D perhaps TRBD1 (5 bases). CDR1 SGHDN and CDR2 FVKESK come from the germline V gene. V was trimmed by 1 base and J by 7 bases, leaving 13 bases between them. This CDR3 is built from 14 residues. The DNA for the CDR3 is TGTGCCAGCAGCCAAGTTGACAGTAGTCTTGAAGCTTTCTTT. It specifies CASSQVDSSLEAFF.

In its sample, this clonotype was seen many times. The CDR3 reads CASSPGRIGNTIYF. The CDR3 bases are TGTGCCAGCAGTCCCGGTCGAATAGGAAACACCATATATTTT. The rearrangement joins TRBV12-3 or TRBV12-4 to TRBJ1-3, with D uncertain. The ends were cut back, 5 bases at V and 4 bases at J, with 12 bases in the middle. CDR3 length equals 14 residues.

The V gene is TRBV10-3, the J gene TRBJ1-2; TRBD1 might be the D (5 bases). V was cut by 3 bases and J by 1 base, with 18 bases left in between. The CDR3 totals 17 residues. Germline CDR1 is ENHRY and CDR2 is SYGVKD. This CDR3 is CAISDKAGPTFNYGYTF. CDR3 bases: TGTGCCATCAGTGATAAGGCAGGGCCGACCTTTAACTATGGCTACACCTTC.

The V and J genes are TRBV10-3 and TRBJ2-7; 7 bases align to TRBD1. V gave up 4 bases and J gave up 4 bases; unmatched junction bases: 10. CDR1 and CDR2 from the germline V gene are ENHRY and SYGVKD. The CDR3 contains 15 residues. The chain's CDR3 is CAISGSRDSSYEQYF. Written as DNA, the CDR3 is TGTGCCATCAGTGGCAGCCGGGACAGCTCATACGAGCAGTACTTC.

The rearrangement links TRBV5-1 to TRBJ1-1, with 7 bases identical to TRBD1. In germline, CDR1 is SGHRS, CDR2 YFSETQ. J gave up 6 bases and V 4 bases, and 15 bases lay outside the gene matches. This CDR3 spans 16 amino acids. CDR3 sequence reads: CASSQLATGRNAEAFF. The DNA of the CDR3 is TGCGCCAGCAGCCAATTGGCGACAGGGCGTAACGCTGAAGCTTTCTTT.